This passage covers 20 T cell receptor beta chains from one sample sequenced in a study of blood T cell repertoires in COVID-19. Profiling relied on immunoSEQ multiplex PCR, and the TCRdb table lists in-frame clones only, not all of them. The sample has 250,000 or so clones, 70% to 90% seen once. Sequencing was done on a sample of PBMCs or T cells enriched from blood (not recorded which). All receptors derive from a woman aged 25 to 39 with acute COVID-19.

The chain couples TRBV9 to TRBJ2-1; 8 bases are a match to TRBD2. Germline CDR1 is SGDLS and CDR2 is YYNGEE. The CDR3 sequence is 15 residues long. V trimming: 4 bases; J trimming: 7 bases; junction bases outside the gene matches: 10. Here the CDR3 DNA reads TGTGCCAGCAGCACCGCCGGAGCGGGGGTTAATGAGCAGTTCTTC. As protein: CASSTAGAGVNEQFF.

The rearrangement links TRBV7-8 to TRBJ2-3; TRBD2 aligns across 9 bases. CDR3 length: 19 amino acids. CDR1 SGHVS and CDR2 FQNEAQ come from the germline V gene. J lost 5 bases, V lost 1 base, and 16 bases had no gene match. CDR3 loop: CASSLVTWVASGTRDTQYF. The CDR3 DNA is TGTGCCAGCAGCTTAGTTACCTGGGTGGCTAGCGGGACCCGAGATACGCAGTATTTT.

The J gene is TRBJ2-7, the V gene TRBV12-3 or TRBV12-4; tentative D call: TRBD1 (6 bases). This CDR3 has 13 residues. V was pared by 6 bases and J by 7 bases, with 16 bases between. The CDR3 coding sequence is TGTGCCAGCAGCCCGACAGGTTCCACGGAGCAGTACTTC. Residues: CASSPTGSTEQYF.

The V and J genes are TRBV2 and TRBJ2-2, with 7 bases aligning to TRBD1. The germline V gene has CDR1 SNHLY and CDR2 FYNNEI. Trimming took 10 bases from V and 5 from J; bases not matched to a gene: 13. There are 15 residues in the CDR3. The CDR3 protein is CATTGPGQKTGELFF. DNA of the CDR3: TGTGCCACTACTGGGCCGGGACAGAAAACCGGGGAGCTGTTTTTT.

The chain carries TRBV19 and TRBJ1-5; D possibly corresponds to TRBD1 (6 bases). This CDR3 comprises 17 residues. Germline CDR1 is LNHDA and CDR2 is SQIVND (reference sequence). V was pared by 6 bases and J by 0 bases, with 18 bases between. The CDR3: CASSPQGQSYSNQPQHF. CDR3 nucleotide sequence: TGTGCCAGTAGCCCCCAGGGGCAGAGCTATAGCAATCAGCCCCAGCATTTT.

The chain has TRBV5-6 and TRBJ2-1; TRBD2 is a possible D gene (6 bases). The CDR3 is 17 amino acids. V gave up 4 bases and J gave up 4 bases, with 21 bases separating them. Germline V gene sequence: CDR1 SGHDT, CDR2 YYEEEE. CDR3: CASSPSTLVGGYNEQFF. The CDR3 DNA reads TGTGCCAGCAGCCCCTCAACCCTGGTGGGGGGTTACAATGAGCAGTTCTTC.

The rearrangement uses TRBV19 and TRBJ1-6; 7 bases map to TRBD1. V lost 2 bases, J lost 7 bases, and 5 bases stayed unmatched. Germline values: CDR1 LNHDA, CDR2 SQIVND (reference sequence). The CDR3 spans 15 residues. Written as DNA, the CDR3 is TGTGCCAGTAGTATAACAGGGGCCGCCAATTCACCCCTCCACTTT. Translation gives CASSITGAANSPLHF. The full variable domain, completed using reference TRBV19 and TRBJ1-6, is DGGITQSPKYLFRKEGQNVTLSCEQNLNHDAMYWYRQDPGQGLRLIYYSQIVNDFQKGDIAEGYSVSREKKESFPLTVTSAQKNPTAFYLCASSITGAANSPLHFGNGTRLTVT.

V gene TRBV29-1 combines with J gene TRBJ1-4, with D uncertain. V lost 4 bases, J lost 0 bases, and 12 bases lay in between. The CDR3 runs to 15 residues. Per the germline V gene, CDR1 is SQVTM and CDR2 is ANQGSEA. This CDR3 is CSVVNGVTTNEKLFF. In nucleotides, the CDR3 is TGCAGCGTTGTAAACGGGGTCACAACTAATGAAAAACTGTTTTTT.

V is TRBV4-1 and J is TRBJ2-7, with no clear D. Germline V gene lookup returns CDR1 MGHRA and CDR2 YSYEKL. Trimming left V 2 bases short and J 0 bases short, with 14 bases between. CDR3 length: 16 residues. The CDR3 region is CASSQYEIRSSYEQYF. CDR3 DNA sequence: TGCGCCAGCAGCCAATACGAGATAAGAAGCTCCTACGAGCAGTACTTC.

The chain is built from TRBV5-4 and TRBJ2-1; D perhaps matches TRBD2 (5 bases). Trimming took 4 bases from V and 4 from J, leaving 15 bases between them. Looked up from germline, CDR1 is SGHNT and CDR2 is YYREEE (reference sequence). This CDR3 is built from 15 residues. The CDR3 DNA reads as TGTGCCAGCAGCCCCCCCAGCGGAGCGTACAATGAGCAGTTCTTC. This encodes CASSPPSGAYNEQFF.

V gene TRBV19 combines with J gene TRBJ1-2, with D possibly matching TRBD1 (6 bases). The V and J ends lost 4 bases and 4 bases respectively, with 7 bases between them. Germline V gene sequence: CDR1 LNHDA, CDR2 SQIVND (reference sequence). The CDR3 totals 12 residues. This chain's CDR3 is CASSKDSYGYTF. In DNA, the CDR3 is TGTGCCAGTAGTAAGGACAGCTATGGCTACACCTTC.

The genes are TRBV6-5 and TRBJ2-7, with TRBD1 identical over 9 bases. V was clipped by 6 bases and J by 0 bases; unmatched bases: 6. The CDR3 runs to 15 residues. Germline V gives CDR1 MNHEY, CDR2 SVGAGI. The CDR3 region is CASRSTGGDSYEQYF. CDR3 sequence (DNA): TGTGCCAGCAGGTCGACAGGGGGAGACTCCTACGAGCAGTACTTC.

The chain joins TRBV28 to TRBJ2-3; 8 bases line up with TRBD1. CDR1 is MDHEN and CDR2 is SYDVKM in the germline V gene. The CDR3 covers 14 residues. The V segment lost 4 bases and the J segment 0 bases; nucleotides outside the gene matches: 0. As DNA, the CDR3 is TGTGCCAGCAGTTGGGACAGGAGCACAGATACGCAGTATTTT. It codes for CASSWDRSTDTQYF.

V is TRBV19 and J is TRBJ1-4; no firm D call. The CDR3 is made up of 13 amino acids. V gave up 3 bases and J gave up 4 bases, with 6 bases separating them. Germline V gene lookup returns CDR1 LNHDA and CDR2 SQIVND (reference sequence). The CDR3 nucleotides read TGTGCCAGTAGTATGGCAGTTAATGAAAAACTGTTTTTT. This translates into CASSMAVNEKLFF.

This CDR3 reads CASSIGAGGFSYEQYF. DNA of the CDR3: TGTGCCAGTAGTATCGGCGCGGGTGGTTTCTCCTACGAGCAGTACTTC. V gene TRBV19 combines with J gene TRBJ2-7; tentatively, D is TRBD2 (5 bases). Germline V CDR1 and CDR2: LNHDA, SQIVND (reference sequence). V shed 3 bases and J shed 0 bases, with 15 bases lying between them. The CDR3 has 16 residues.

The V gene is TRBV7-9, the J gene TRBJ2-7, with 8 bases that match TRBD1. Germline CDR1 reads SEHNR; CDR2 reads FQNEAQ (reference sequence). V was pared by 5 bases and J by 3 bases, with 12 bases of the junction left unmatched. The CDR3 totals 16 residues. DNA for the CDR3: TGTGCCAGCAGCGGGCGACCGGGACAGGCAATCTACGAGCAGTACTTC. Its protein product is CASSGRPGQAIYEQYF. The variable domain in full, with the rest retrieved from reference TRBV7-9 and TRBJ2-7, is DTGVSQNPRHKITKRGQNVTFRCDPISEHNRLYWYRQTLGQGPEFLTYFQNEAQLEKSRLLSDRFSAERPKGSFSTLEIQRTEQGDSAMYLCASSGRPGQAIYEQYFGPGTRLTVT.

The chain uses TRBV14 and TRBJ2-6; 12 bases align to TRBD1. Germline loops: CDR1 SGHDN, CDR2 FVKESK. The CDR3 loop spans 20 amino acids. V was clipped by 4 bases and J by 4 bases; unmatched bases: 14. CDR3 region: CASSPYPPGQGAVGANVLTF. CDR3 in DNA: TGTGCCAGCAGCCCCTATCCTCCGGGACAGGGGGCGGTCGGGGCCAACGTCCTGACTTTC. Combining the CDR3 with reference TRBV14 and TRBJ2-6 gives the whole variable domain EAGVTQFPSHSVIEKGQTVTLRCDPISGHDNLYWYRRVMGKEIKFLLHFVKESKQDESGMPNNRFLAERTGGTYSTLKVQPAELEDSGVYFCASSPYPPGQGAVGANVLTFGAGSRLTVL.

CDR3 protein: CASSLAALGRNEQFF. The CDR3 region has the DNA TGTGCCAGTAGTCTAGCGGCCCTAGGGAGGAATGAGCAGTTCTTC. This sequence joins TRBV19 and TRBJ2-1; 7 bases are a match to TRBD2. The J segment lost 7 bases and the V segment lost 5 bases, leaving 11 bases of the junction unmatched. Germline-derived CDR1 and CDR2 are LNHDA and SQIVND (reference sequence). The length of the CDR3 is 15 residues.

J is TRBJ2-1 and V is TRBV7-2, with D unresolved. Deletions cut 4 bases from V and 5 bases from J, with 9 bases between. This CDR3 is built from 13 residues. Germline CDR1 reads SGHTA; CDR2 reads FQGNSA. The CDR3 coding sequence is TGTGCCAGCAGCTCTAGAAATGACAATGAGCAGTTCTTC. Its protein product is CASSSRNDNEQFF.

This clone was picked up one time. This chain uses TRBV27 with TRBJ2-1; 10 bases are a match to TRBD2. This CDR3 region has 16 residues. The germline V gene encodes CDR1 MNHEY and CDR2 SMNVEV (reference sequence). V lost 5 bases to trimming and J lost 5 bases; unmatched junction nucleotides: 9. CDR3 DNA sequence: TGTGCCAGCAGTCCGCCCGGGACTAGCGTTAACAATGAGCAGTTCTTC. Its translation is CASSPPGTSVNNEQFF.